This note documents a single T cell receptor beta chain sequence. The antigen remains unidentified. V lost 5 bases and J lost 3; bases outside the gene matches: 7. The CDR3 contains 16 residues. Germline V lookup: CDR1 SNHLY, CDR2 FYNNEI. TCRdb called the reads again in MiXCR, with one record for every CDR3 protein. The profile shows under 200,000 distinct CDR3 sequences, less than 25% of them singletons. The data were taken from a study of T cell repertoires in cytomegalovirus infection. The chain uses TRBV2 and TRBJ2-2; 9 nucleotides line up with TRBD1. The origin of this receptor is a human donor in good health (CMV status not recorded). Some clones in this sample may be carry-over from other donors' samples. Sequenced material: CD8+ T cells from cultured PBMCs, taken from culture after CMV antigen stimulation. CDR3 sequence reads: CASSSRDRVYTGELFF. For the CDR3, the DNA is TGTGCCAGCAGTTCCCGGGACAGGGTGTACACCGGGGAGCTGTTTTTT. Full variable domain (outside the CDR3, taken from reference TRBV2 and TRBJ2-2): EPEVTQTPSHQVTQMGQEVILRCVPISNHLYFYWYRQILGQKVEFLVSFYNNEISEKSEIFDDQFSVERPDGSNFTLKIRSTKLEDSAMYFCASSSRDRVYTGELFFGEGSRLTVL.